The 20 T cell receptor beta chains given below trace back to one sample, sequenced in a study of cytomegalovirus exposure and HLA in healthy donors. This PCR relied on a set of 60 Vbeta primers and 13 Jbeta primers. Measured with immunoSEQ multiplex PCR; TCRdb has only the in-frame clones, and not every one. The sample holds around 160,000 clones; approximately 83% are singletons and the top ten take around 1.4%. Input material: PBMCs. These receptors originate from a woman aged 18-29 years in good health and CMV-seronegative.

The CDR3 here is CASSPTGSQETQYF. CDR3 DNA: TGTGCCAGCAGCCCGACAGGTTCCCAAGAGACCCAGTACTTC. The chain recombines TRBV5-5 with TRBJ2-5; maybe TRBD1 (6 bases). The germline V and J ends were trimmed by 4 bases and 1 base, with 11 bases remaining between them. Looked up from germline, CDR1 is SGHKS and CDR2 is YYEKEE (reference sequence). This CDR3 has 14 residues.

This clone was detected only a few times. The V call is TRBV7-9, the J call TRBJ2-2; D is possibly TRBD1 (6 bases). The germline V gene encodes CDR1 SEHNR and CDR2 FQNEAQ (reference sequence). This CDR3 is 13 amino acids long. V was shortened by 4 bases and J by 3 bases, with 6 bases between the two germline ends. In DNA, the CDR3 is TGTGCCAGCAGCTACAGGGACACCGGGGAGCTGTTTTTT. Encoded protein: CASSYRDTGELFF.

The V call is TRBV7-2, the J call TRBJ2-1; 9 nucleotides line up with TRBD2. V lost 4 bases, J lost 10 bases, and 8 bases stayed unmatched. Germline CDR1 reads SGHTA; CDR2 reads FQGNSA. The CDR3 length is 14 residues. CDR3: CASSYLAGPAEQFF. CDR3 DNA sequence: TGTGCCAGCAGCTACCTAGCGGGGCCTGCGGAGCAGTTCTTC.

This clone has only a few counts. J is TRBJ1-5 and V is TRBV27, with D possibly TRBD1 on 5 matching bases. Per the germline V gene, CDR1 is MNHEY and CDR2 is SMNVEV (reference sequence). The CDR3 spans 15 residues. V lost 3 bases, J lost 4 bases, and 13 bases lay in between. In DNA, the CDR3 is TGTGCCAGCAGTTTTTCAGGGTTTGTGAATCAGCCCCAGCATTTT. Protein sequence: CASSFSGFVNQPQHF.

This clone was found once. V and J are TRBV5-5 and TRBJ1-1; D gene ambiguous. The V and J ends lost 2 bases and 1 base respectively, with 6 bases between them. The CDR3 has 13 residues. Germline lookup yields CDR1 SGHKS and CDR2 YYEKEE (reference sequence). The CDR3 loop reads CASSLTANTEAFF. The CDR3 region has the DNA TGTGCCAGCAGCTTAACAGCGAACACTGAAGCTTTCTTT.

V usage is TRBV11-2 and J usage is TRBJ2-3, with a tentative D call TRBD2 (5 bases). V lost 5 bases and J 9 bases, leaving 21 bases between the germline ends. This CDR3 contains 15 residues. From germline, CDR1 is SGHAT and CDR2 FQNNGV. Here the CDR3 reads CASSPPSRGWETQYF. CDR3 coding DNA: TGTGCCAGCAGCCCGCCGTCCCGAGGGTGGGAGACGCAGTATTTT.

V usage is TRBV19 and J usage is TRBJ2-7; 9 bases are a match to TRBD1. This CDR3 contains 13 residues. V lost 5 bases to trimming and J lost 5 bases; unmatched junction nucleotides: 4. Germline CDR1 is LNHDA and CDR2 is SQIVND (reference sequence). The CDR3 region is CASSLGQGNEQYF. Written as DNA, the CDR3 is TGTGCCAGTAGTCTCGGACAGGGGAACGAGCAGTACTTC. The complete variable domain, with remaining parts taken from reference TRBV19 and TRBJ2-7, reads DGGITQSPKYLFRKEGQNVTLSCEQNLNHDAMYWYRQDPGQGLRLIYYSQIVNDFQKGDIAEGYSVSREKKESFPLTVTSAQKNPTAFYLCASSLGQGNEQYFGPGTRLTVT.

V is TRBV6-1 and J is TRBJ1-5, with 12 positions matching TRBD1. This CDR3 contains 14 residues. The trim removed 6 bases at V and 7 bases at J, leaving 4 bases unmatched. The germline V gene encodes CDR1 MNHNS and CDR2 SASEGT. In DNA, the CDR3 is TGTGCCAGCAGAGAGGGGACAGGGGGCCAGCCCCAGCATTTT. Its translation is CASREGTGGQPQHF.

The V gene is TRBV28, the J gene TRBJ1-2; 11 bases are shared with TRBD1. J was trimmed by 8 bases and V by 9 bases; bases with no gene match: 14. CDR1 and CDR2 from the germline V gene are MDHEN and SYDVKM. The CDR3 consists of 15 residues. CDR3 DNA: TGTGCCAGTGCGGACAGGGGGCGACGATCGGAGGGCTACACCTTC. It codes for CASADRGRRSEGYTF.

V usage is TRBV7-3 and J usage is TRBJ1-1; D is unresolved. V was pared by 3 bases and J by 1 base, with 9 bases between. CDR1 and CDR2 from the germline V gene are SGHTA and FQGTGA. The CDR3 covers 14 residues. CDR3 in amino acids: CASSLIPGNTEAFF. The DNA for the CDR3 is TGTGCCAGCAGCTTGATTCCAGGGAACACTGAAGCTTTCTTT.

This clone was seen a single time. The rearrangement joins TRBV5-1 to TRBJ1-3; 9 bases are a match to TRBD1. Germline V CDR1 and CDR2: SGHRS, YFSETQ. V dropped 5 bases and J dropped 2; count of bases not matched to a gene: 5. The CDR3 contains 15 residues. DNA for the CDR3: TGCGCCAGCAGTCGTGGGACAGGGCCTGGAAACACCATATATTTT. Its protein is CASSRGTGPGNTIYF.

This chain joins TRBV4-1 and TRBJ1-1; 8 bases are a match to TRBD1. CDR1 and CDR2 from the germline V gene are MGHRA and YSYEKL. The V segment lost 4 bases and the J segment 5 bases; nucleotides outside the gene matches: 9. The CDR3 is 15 amino acids. The CDR3 DNA follows: TGCGCCAGCAGCCGCGAAACAGGGGACAGGACTGAAGCTTTCTTT. Protein product: CASSRETGDRTEAFF.

This clone showed up just a few times. The chain combines TRBV6-1 with TRBJ1-3; 8 nucleotides line up with TRBD1. This CDR3 region has 15 residues. The V gene end was trimmed by 2 bases and the J gene end by 8 bases; junction bases not matched to a gene: 8. The germline CDR1 and CDR2 sequences are MNHNS and SASEGT. Here the CDR3 DNA reads TGTGCCAGCAGTGAAAGGACAGGGAGGGGACACACCATATATTTT. Residues: CASSERTGRGHTIYF.

Details on this clone: One junction end does not reproduce the germline sequence, and a read error may be involved. The rearrangement links TRBV5-1 to TRBJ2-5; 9 nucleotides match TRBD1. Germline V gene data show CDR1 as SGHRS and CDR2 as YFSETQ. The CDR3 totals 15 residues. The CDR3 nucleotides are TGCGCCAGCAGCCCCCGGGACAGGGCCCAAGAGGCCCAGTACTTC. Translating gives CASSPRDRAQEAQYF.

The chain employs TRBV7-7 and TRBJ2-1; perhaps TRBD2 as D (5 bases). The germline CDR1 and CDR2 sequences are SSHAT and FNYEAQ (reference sequence). This CDR3 region has 13 residues. Trimming stripped 4 bases from V and 4 bases from J, with 8 bases between. In nucleotides, the CDR3 is TGTGCCAGCAGCTCTGGCGGGTACAATGAGCAGTTCTTC. It specifies CASSSGGYNEQFF.

The V call is TRBV4-1, the J call TRBJ2-1; D remains unclear. Trimming cost V 0 bases and J 9 bases, with 9 bases left between them. Germline CDR1 reads MGHRA; CDR2 reads YSYEKL. The CDR3 contains 13 residues. CDR3 nucleotides: TGCGCCAGCAGCCAAGATCTAGAAGGTGAGCAGTTCTTC. It is translated as CASSQDLEGEQFF.

This rearrangement joins TRBV6-6 to TRBJ2-1; 7 positions match TRBD1. The CDR3 runs to 16 residues. Per germline, CDR1 MNHNY and CDR2 SVGAGI (reference sequence). Trimming took 0 bases from V and 0 from J; bases not matched to a gene: 2. CDR3 coding DNA: TGTGCCAGCAGTTACTCGAGGGACAGCTCCTACAATGAGCAGTTCTTC. As protein: CASSYSRDSSYNEQFF.

The chain carries TRBV6-1 and TRBJ1-1; D unclear. Trimming removed 5 bases at V and 1 base at J, with 14 bases between. Germline V gene sequence: CDR1 MNHNS, CDR2 SASEGT. CDR3 size: 15 residues. Here the CDR3 reads CASSPGRGWNTEAFF. The CDR3 coding sequence is TGTGCCAGCAGTCCCGGCCGGGGTTGGAACACTGAAGCTTTCTTT.

This chain links TRBV27 with TRBJ1-5; 8 bases line up with TRBD1. This CDR3 comprises 15 residues. Germline CDR1 MNHEY, CDR2 SMNVEV (reference sequence). The junction had 18 bases not matched to a gene; V was cut back by 5 bases and J by 15 bases. CDR3 DNA sequence: TGTGCCAGCAGTCAGAGTGGGGGTTGGGGACAGGAGATGCATTTT. Translating gives CASSQSGGWGQEMHF.

A single count supports this clone. This rearrangement joins TRBV5-5 to TRBJ1-5; D perhaps matches TRBD1 (5 bases). Germline V lookup: CDR1 SGHKS, CDR2 YYEKEE (reference sequence). The germline V and J ends were trimmed by 0 bases and 2 bases, with 9 bases remaining between them. The CDR3 runs to 15 residues. CDR3 sequence (DNA): TGTGCCAGCAGCTTGGATGGGGCAGGCAATCAGCCCCAGCATTTT. As protein: CASSLDGAGNQPQHF.